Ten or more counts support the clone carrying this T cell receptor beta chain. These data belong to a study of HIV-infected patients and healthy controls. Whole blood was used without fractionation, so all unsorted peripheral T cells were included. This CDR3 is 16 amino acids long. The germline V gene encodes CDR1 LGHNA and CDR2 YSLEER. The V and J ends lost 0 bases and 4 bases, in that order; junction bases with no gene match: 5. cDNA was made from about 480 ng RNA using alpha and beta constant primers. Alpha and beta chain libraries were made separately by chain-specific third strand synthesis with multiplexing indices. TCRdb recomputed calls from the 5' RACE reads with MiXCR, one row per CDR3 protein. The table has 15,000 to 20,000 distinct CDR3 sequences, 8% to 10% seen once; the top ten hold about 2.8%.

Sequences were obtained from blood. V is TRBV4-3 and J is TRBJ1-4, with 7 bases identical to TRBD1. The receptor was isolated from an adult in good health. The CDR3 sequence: CASSQDSDRVNEKLFF. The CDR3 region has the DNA TGCGCCAGCAGCCAAGACTCCGACAGGGTTAATGAAAAACTGTTTTTT.